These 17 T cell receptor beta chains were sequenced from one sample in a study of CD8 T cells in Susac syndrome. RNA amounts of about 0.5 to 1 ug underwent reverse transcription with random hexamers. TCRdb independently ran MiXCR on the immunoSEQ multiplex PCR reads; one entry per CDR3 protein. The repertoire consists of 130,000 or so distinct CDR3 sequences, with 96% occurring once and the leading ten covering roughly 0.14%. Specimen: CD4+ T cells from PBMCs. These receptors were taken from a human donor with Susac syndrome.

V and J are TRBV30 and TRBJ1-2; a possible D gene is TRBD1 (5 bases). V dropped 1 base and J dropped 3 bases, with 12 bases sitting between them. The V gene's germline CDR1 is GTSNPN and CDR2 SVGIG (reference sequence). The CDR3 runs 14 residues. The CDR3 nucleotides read TGTGCCTGGAGTGGTGACAGAATCTACTATGGCTACACCTTC. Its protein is CAWSGDRIYYGYTF.

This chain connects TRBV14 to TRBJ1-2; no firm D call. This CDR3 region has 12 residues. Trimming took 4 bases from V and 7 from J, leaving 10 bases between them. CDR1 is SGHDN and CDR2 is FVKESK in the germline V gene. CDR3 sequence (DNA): TGTGCCAGCAGCCCCCTTTCCGGTGGCTACACCTTC. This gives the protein CASSPLSGGYTF.

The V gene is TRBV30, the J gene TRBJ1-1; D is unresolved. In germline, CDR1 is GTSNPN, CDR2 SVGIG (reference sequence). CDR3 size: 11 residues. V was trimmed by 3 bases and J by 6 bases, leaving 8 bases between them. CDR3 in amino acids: CAWSQDAEAFF. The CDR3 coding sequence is TGTGCCTGGAGCCAGGATGCTGAAGCTTTCTTT.

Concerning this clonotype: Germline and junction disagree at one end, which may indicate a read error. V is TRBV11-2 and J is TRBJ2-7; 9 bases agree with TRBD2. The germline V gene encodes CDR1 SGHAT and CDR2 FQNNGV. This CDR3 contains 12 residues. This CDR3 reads CASSSSRRGGVF. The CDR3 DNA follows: TGTGCCAGCAGCTCGTCCCGACGCGGGGGGGTCTTC.

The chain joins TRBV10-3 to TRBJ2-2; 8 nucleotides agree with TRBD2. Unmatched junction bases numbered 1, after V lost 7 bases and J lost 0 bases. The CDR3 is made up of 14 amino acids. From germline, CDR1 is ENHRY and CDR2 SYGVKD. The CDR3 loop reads CAIKLAANTGELFF. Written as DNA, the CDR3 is TGTGCCATCAAACTAGCGGCGAACACCGGGGAGCTGTTTTTT.

CDR3 in DNA: TGTGCCATCAGTGAGTCAGGGGAGACCCAGTACTTC. Its protein product is CAISESGETQYF. The chain has TRBV10-3 and TRBJ2-5; D not certain. The CDR3 loop spans 12 amino acids. V shed 0 bases and J shed 5 bases, with 4 bases lying between them. Germline V gene data show CDR1 as ENHRY and CDR2 as SYGVKD.

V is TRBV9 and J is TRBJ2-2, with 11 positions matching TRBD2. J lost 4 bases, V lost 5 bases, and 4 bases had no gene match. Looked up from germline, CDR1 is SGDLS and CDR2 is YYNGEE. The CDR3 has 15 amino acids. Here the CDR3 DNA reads TGTGCCAGCAGACCCCTAGCGGGAGGCACCGGGGAGCTGTTTTTT. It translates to CASRPLAGGTGELFF.

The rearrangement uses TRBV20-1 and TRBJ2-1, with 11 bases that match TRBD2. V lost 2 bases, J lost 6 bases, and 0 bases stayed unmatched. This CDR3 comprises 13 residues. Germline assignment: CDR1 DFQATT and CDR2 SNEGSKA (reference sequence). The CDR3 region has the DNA TGCAGTGCTAGACTAGCGGGAGGCAATGAGCAGTTCTTC. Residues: CSARLAGGNEQFF.

The CDR3 reads CASSPGQGAHTEAFF. The CDR3, as DNA: TGTGCCAGCAGCCCTGGACAGGGGGCTCACACTGAAGCTTTCTTT. The rearrangement joins TRBV7-9 to TRBJ1-1, with 11 bases identical to TRBD1. This CDR3 has 15 amino acids. Looked up from germline, CDR1 is SEHNR and CDR2 is FQNEAQ (reference sequence). The junction had 5 bases not matched to a gene; V was cut back by 5 bases and J by 3 bases.

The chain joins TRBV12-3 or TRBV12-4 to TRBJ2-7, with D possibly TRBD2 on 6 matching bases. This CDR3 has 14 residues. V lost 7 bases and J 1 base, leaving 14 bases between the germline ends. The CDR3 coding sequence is TGTGCCAGCAACCGGGACTTGTCATCCTACGAGCAGTACTTC. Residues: CASNRDLSSYEQYF.

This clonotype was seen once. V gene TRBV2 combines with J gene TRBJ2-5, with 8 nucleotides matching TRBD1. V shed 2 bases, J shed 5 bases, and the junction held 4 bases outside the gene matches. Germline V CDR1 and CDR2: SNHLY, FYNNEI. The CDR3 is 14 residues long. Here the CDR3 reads CASSEQGARETQYF. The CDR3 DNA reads TGTGCCAGCAGTGAACAGGGGGCGCGGGAGACCCAGTACTTC.

The CDR3 region is CSARDDGEKLFF. For the CDR3, the DNA is TGCAGTGCTAGAGATGACGGTGAAAAACTGTTTTTT. The V call is TRBV20-1, the J call TRBJ1-4; D gene unclear. Germline lookup yields CDR1 DFQATT and CDR2 SNEGSKA (reference sequence). The CDR3 loop spans 12 amino acids. The germline V and J ends were trimmed by 0 bases and 7 bases, with 6 bases remaining between them.

The DNA for the CDR3 is TGTGCCAGCAGTTACTCGATATCATTGTCCTACGAGCAGTACTTC. Translated, it gives CASSYSISLSYEQYF. The gene calls are TRBV6-5 and TRBJ2-7; D is unresolved. The CDR3 has 15 amino acids. V was pared by 0 bases and J by 1 base, with 10 bases between. Germline CDR1 reads MNHEY; CDR2 reads SVGAGI.

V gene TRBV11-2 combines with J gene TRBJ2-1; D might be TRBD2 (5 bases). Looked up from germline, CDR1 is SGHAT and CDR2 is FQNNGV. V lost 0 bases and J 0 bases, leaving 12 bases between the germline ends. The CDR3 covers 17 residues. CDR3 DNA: TGTGCCAGCAGCTTAGATTCAGGTGGGAGCTCCTACAATGAGCAGTTCTTC. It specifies CASSLDSGGSSYNEQFF.

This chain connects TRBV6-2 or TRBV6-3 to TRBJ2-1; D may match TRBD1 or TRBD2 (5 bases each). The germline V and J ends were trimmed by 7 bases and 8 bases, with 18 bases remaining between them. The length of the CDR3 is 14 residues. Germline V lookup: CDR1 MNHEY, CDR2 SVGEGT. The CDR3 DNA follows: TGTGCCAGCACCGGCTCACCAGGGAGCTATGAGCAGTTCTTC. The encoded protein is CASTGSPGSYEQFF.

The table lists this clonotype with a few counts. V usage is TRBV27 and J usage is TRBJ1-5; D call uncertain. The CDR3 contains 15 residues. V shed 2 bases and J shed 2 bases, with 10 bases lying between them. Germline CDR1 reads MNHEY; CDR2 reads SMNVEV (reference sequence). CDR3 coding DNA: TGTGCCAGCAGTTTAGAGGGTGTGGGCAATCAGCCCCAGCATTTT. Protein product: CASSLEGVGNQPQHF.

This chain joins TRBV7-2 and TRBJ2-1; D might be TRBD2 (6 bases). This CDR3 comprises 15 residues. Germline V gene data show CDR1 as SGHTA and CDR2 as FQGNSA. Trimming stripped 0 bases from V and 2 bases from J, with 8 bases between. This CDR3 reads CASSLAAGTYNEQFF. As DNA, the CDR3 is TGTGCCAGCAGCTTAGCCGCGGGGACCTACAATGAGCAGTTCTTC.